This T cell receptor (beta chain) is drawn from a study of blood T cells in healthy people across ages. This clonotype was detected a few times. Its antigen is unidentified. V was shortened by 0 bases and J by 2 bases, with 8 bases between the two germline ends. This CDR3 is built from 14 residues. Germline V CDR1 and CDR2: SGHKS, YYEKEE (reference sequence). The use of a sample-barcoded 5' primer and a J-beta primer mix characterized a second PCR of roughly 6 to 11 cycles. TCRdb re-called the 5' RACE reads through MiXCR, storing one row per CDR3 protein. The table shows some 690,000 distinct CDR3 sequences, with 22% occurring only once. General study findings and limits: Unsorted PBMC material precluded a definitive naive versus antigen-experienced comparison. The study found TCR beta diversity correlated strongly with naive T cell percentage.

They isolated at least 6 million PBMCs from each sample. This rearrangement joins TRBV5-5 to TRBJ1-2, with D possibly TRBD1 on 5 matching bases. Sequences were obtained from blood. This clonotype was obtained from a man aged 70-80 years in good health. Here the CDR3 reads CASSLDPGNYGYTF. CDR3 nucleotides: TGTGCCAGCAGCTTGGATCCAGGGAACTATGGCTACACCTTC. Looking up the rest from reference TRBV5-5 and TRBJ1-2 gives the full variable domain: DAGVTQSPTHLIKTRGQQVTLRCSPISGHKSVSWYQQVLGQGPQFIFQYYEKEERGRGNFPDRFSARQFPNYSSELNVNALLLGDSALYLCASSLDPGNYGYTFGSGTRLTVV.